The present T cell receptor (beta chain) was sequenced within a study of graft-versus-host responses after intestinal transplantation (dated by TCRdb to the early 2020s). About the study as a whole: Multivisceral, liver-intestinal, or isolated intestinal transplants were received by the recipients. Graft-versus-host and host-versus-graft alloreactive T cell clones were tracked in the graft, circulation and bone marrow after intestinal transplantation using bulk TCR-beta CDR3 sequencing. The cohort enrolled 24 intestinal transplant recipients, one of whom was a retransplant, and 3 patients without pretransplant specimens were excluded. Every recipient was given anti-thymocyte globulin induction, followed by about three years of maintenance tacrolimus and steroids. Instead of going to the commercial service, samples from a few later patients were sequenced in-house on an Illumina MiSeq and processed with MiXCR. Alloreactive clones were identified by sequencing pre-transplant mixed lymphocyte reaction products and comparing them with unstimulated pre-transplant donor and recipient T cells. Donor T cell macrochimerism was defined as a peak of at least 4% donor T cells among recipient peripheral blood mononuclear cells.

The CDR3 runs 14 residues from the cysteine to the phenylalanine. The retained sequence is limited to the CDR3, 42 bases, with the frame set at the first base. V sheds 7 bases and J sheds 2 bases, leaving 12 bases between their ends. CDR1 and CDR2, per the germline V gene, are SGHVS and FQNEAQ. This specimen's time point label, interpreted: cells obtained before transplantation from donor or recipient. CD3+CD4+ and CD3+CD8+ populations were FACS-sorted from unstimulated pre-transplant donor and recipient cells taken from spleen or lymph nodes. Libraries were made using the immunoSEQ multiplex PCR assay. For most patients, genomic DNA was isolated with the Qiagen DNeasy Blood and Tissue Kit and shipped frozen to Adaptive Biotechnologies for TCR sequencing. For most patients, genomic DNA was subjected to high-throughput TCR-beta CDR3 sequencing by Adaptive Biotechnologies. On the study's bioinformatics: TCR sequencing data were retrieved from Adaptive's ImmunoSEQ software for 15 to 20 patients, whereas three other patients were processed with MiXCR and VDJtools. CD4 versus CD8 sorting errors were corrected by removing sequences found in both subsets at a frequency ratio below 5:1. CDR3 nucleotide sequences shared between donor and recipient were removed because the origin of such sequences could not be assigned. Alloreactive clones required at least 2-fold expansion over unstimulated cells and minimum CFSE-low frequency of 0.002% (template counts) or 0.001% (read counts). Clones were considered mappable if detected in sequenced pre-transplant spleen, lymph node, or MLR CFSE-low populations of the donor or recipient. The cumulative frequency of alloreactive clones was calculated as a percentage of all sequences, weighted by copy number. Here the immuneACCESS table is served through TCRdb, limited to in-frame sequences with V and J called. Missing clones are a known gap in these copies; in checked studies unresolved V genes cover under half, and the rest lacks a known reason. That table furnishes V, J and clone size, whereas the DNA furnished D and trimming. This sample holds fewer than 85,000 clones; roughly 84% were observed only once. The top ten clonotypes cover 0.39% of the sample.

Findings and caveats that apply to the study as a whole: Early after transplant, peak levels of circulating GvH clones were found to be associated with declines in HvG clones. GvH clones turned up in recipient bone marrow, with some appearing earlier in ileal mucosa or blood, a pattern consistent with an intestinal mucosal origin. The relatively low number and heterogeneity of intestinal transplant patients limited the conclusions. High GvH to HvG T cell clonal ratios were observed in the allografts of patients with donor T cell macrochimerism.

As to this clone: Its antigen specificity is not known. No per-base quality is available; no much larger clone lies one base away.

This receptor chain uses TRBV7-8 and TRBJ1-5; the D gene identity is not certain. The TCR comes from a human donor who was the organ donor for an intestinal transplant. Specimen: unstimulated CD4+ T cells sorted from spleen or lymph node cells, collected before transplant. The nucleotide sequence is TGTGCCAGCACCGGGGTCGCGGGCAATCAGCCCCAGCATTTT. Its amino acids are CASTGVAGNQPQHF.